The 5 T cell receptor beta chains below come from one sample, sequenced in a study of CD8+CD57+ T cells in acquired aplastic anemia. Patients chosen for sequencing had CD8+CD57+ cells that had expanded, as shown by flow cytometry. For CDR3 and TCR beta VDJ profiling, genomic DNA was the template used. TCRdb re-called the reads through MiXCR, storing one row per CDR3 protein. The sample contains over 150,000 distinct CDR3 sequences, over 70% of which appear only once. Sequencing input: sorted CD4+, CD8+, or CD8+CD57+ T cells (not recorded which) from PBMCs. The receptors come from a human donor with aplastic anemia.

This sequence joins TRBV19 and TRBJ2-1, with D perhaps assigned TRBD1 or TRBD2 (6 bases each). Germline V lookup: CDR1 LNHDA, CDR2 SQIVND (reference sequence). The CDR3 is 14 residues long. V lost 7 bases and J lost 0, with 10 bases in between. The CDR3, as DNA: TGTGCCAGTACATCGGGGGCCTCCTACAATGAGCAGTTCTTC. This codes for CASTSGASYNEQFF.

CDR3 sequence: CASSPVPTAKGQPQHF. The CDR3 coding sequence is TGTGCCAGCAGCCCCGTCCCCACAGCGAAGGGTCAGCCCCAGCATTTT. The rearrangement links TRBV7-6 to TRBJ1-5; D remains unclear. V was clipped by 5 bases and J by 6 bases, with 20 bases between them. The CDR3 contains 16 residues. Germline CDR1 SGHVS, CDR2 FNYEAQ.

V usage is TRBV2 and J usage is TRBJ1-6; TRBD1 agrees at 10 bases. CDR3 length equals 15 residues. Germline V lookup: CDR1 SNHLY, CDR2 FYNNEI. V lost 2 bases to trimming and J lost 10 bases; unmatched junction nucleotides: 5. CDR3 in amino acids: CASSERQGAFSPLHF. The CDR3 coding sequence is TGTGCCAGCAGTGAAAGACAGGGGGCATTCTCACCCCTCCACTTT.

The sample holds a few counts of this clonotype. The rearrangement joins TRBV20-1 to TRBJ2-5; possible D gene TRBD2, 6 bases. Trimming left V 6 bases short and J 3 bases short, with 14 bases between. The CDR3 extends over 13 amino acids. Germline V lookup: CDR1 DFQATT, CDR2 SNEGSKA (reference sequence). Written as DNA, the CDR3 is TGCAGTGCCTCCCGGACTATGAAAGAGACCCAGTACTTC. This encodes CSASRTMKETQYF.

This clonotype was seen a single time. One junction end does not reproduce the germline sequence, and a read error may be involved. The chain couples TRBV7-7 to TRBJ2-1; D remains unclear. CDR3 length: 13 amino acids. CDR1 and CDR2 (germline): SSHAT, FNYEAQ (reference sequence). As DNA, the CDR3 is TGTGCTAGCAGCTTTCGTCAGTACAATGAGCAGTTCTTC. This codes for CASSFRQYNEQFF.